This TCR beta chain was recorded in a study of blood T cell repertoires in COVID-19 (dated by TCRdb to 2018 to 2021). General notes on the study: The collaborator samples originated in the United States, Italy and Spain and spanned the acute and convalescent phases of COVID-19. The prospective study material was composed of cDNA or gDNA derived from T cells, B-cell-depleted T cells, or PBMCs. Subjects who had been exposed to COVID-19, were actively infected with it, or had recovered from it provided the deeply sampled blood TCRbeta repertoires that made up the dataset. Where available, HLA class I and class II types were obtained from metadata supplied by the sample provider rather than from assay-based typing. A freely available public database, intended as a resource for researchers studying the immune response to SARS-CoV-2, is where the repertoires were released. Samples came from the ongoing ImmuneRACE study (first 160 participants) plus 1,254 subjects from 6 global collaborators. A de-identified subject ID, COVID-19 status, age in years and sex were almost always included in the sample metadata.

TCRbeta CDR3 regions were amplified from genomic DNA by means of the immunoSEQ Assay, a bias-controlled multiplex PCR. Per the authors' processing: Nucleated cell counts per sample were estimated from amplification of reference gene primers within the assay. To quantify the absolute abundance of each unique TCRbeta CDR3 rearrangement, sequence reads were collapsed and filtered. For each sample, productive Simpson clonality was calculated as the square root of Simpson's diversity index across productive rearrangements. TCRdb mirrors the immuneACCESS table, restricted to in-frame sequences. Some clones are absent from its copies; in checked studies, under half trace to an unresolved V gene, and the reason for the others is unknown. D and trimming come from the DNA, and the V and J calls and clone size come from that table. This sample gives roughly 240,000 clones in total; roughly 83% of them show up just once. The biggest ten clones account for 5% to 6% of the sample.

Study-level results and caveats: Clinical and demographic metadata were provided uncurated, with the amount varying by source and participant.

The cysteine opens and the phenylalanine closes a CDR3 of 15 amino acids. Just CDR3 DNA is preserved here, 45 bases in frame from base 1. CDR1 and CDR2 were assigned from the germline V gene as KGHSH and LQKENI. Cut back by 2 bases and 0 bases, the V and J ends lie 10 bases apart. One collaborating source in Seattle enrolled patients during active infection and followed them longitudinally through the course of disease. Collaborating institutions collected whole blood in K2EDTA tubes following their own protocols. For TCRbeta analysis, collaborators shipped samples in one of three forms: frozen whole blood, isolated PBMCs, or DNA extracted from either of those sample types. Worth noting for this clone: The antigen it recognizes is unknown. No base quality values were provided; no much bigger clone lies one nucleotide off.

This TCR was sampled from a woman aged 80 or over with COVID-19, enrolled during active disease. The sample taken for sequencing was peripheral blood. Here the chain combines TRBV18 and TRBJ1-2; a tentative D match to TRBD1 spans 6 bases. The nucleotide sequence is TGTGCCAGCTCACCAGGGGCAGGGGCTAACTATGGCTACACCTTC. It is translated as CASSPGAGANYGYTF.